Included here is one T cell receptor beta chain sequence, with context. Per the original methods: Scientists estimated how many nucleated cells there were by amplifying reference gene primers. Measured with immunoSEQ multiplex PCR; TCRdb has only the in-frame clones, and not every one. The DNA was the basis for D and trimming; V, J and clone size are from that table. The table records about 80,000 clones, around nine tenths of them present only once. The data derive from a study of blood T cell repertoires in COVID-19. At the level of the study: COVID-19 samples collected from the United States, Italy and Spain covered acute and convalescent phases.

V lost 4 bases and J lost 8; bases outside the gene matches: 10. The CDR3 sequence is 14 residues long. From germline, CDR1 is SNHLY and CDR2 FYNNEI. The rearrangement joins TRBV2 to TRBJ1-2, with 7 bases matching TRBD1. The receptor was derived from a man between 65 and 85 years old with active or convalescent COVID-19. Input material: peripheral blood. The CDR3 here is CASSAMGQTLGYTF. The CDR3 DNA is TGTGCCAGCAGTGCGATGGGACAGACGCTCGGCTACACCTTC.